These T cell receptor beta chains were read from a single sample in a study of cytomegalovirus exposure and HLA in healthy donors. Only in-frame clones appear in the TCRdb table, and some are missing; sequencing was by immunoSEQ multiplex PCR. The sample consists of 90,000 to 130,000 clones, roughly 90% of them appearing once. The sample comprised PBMCs. Receptors were obtained from a woman in her twenties or thirties in good health and CMV-seropositive. Each CDR3 is given with its conserved first and last residue. Fields, in order: J gene, CDR3 length, V gene, CDR3 protein.

j_call: TRBJ1-1; cdr3_length: 15; v_call: TRBV6-5; cdr3_aa: CASRDGTGGNTEAFF
j_call: TRBJ2-1; cdr3_length: 18; v_call: TRBV4-1; cdr3_aa: CASSQDSPRAGRLNEQFF
j_call: TRBJ2-7; cdr3_length: 13; v_call: TRBV10-3; cdr3_aa: CAIRTGTGNEQYF
j_call: TRBJ2-1; cdr3_length: 15; v_call: TRBV6-1; cdr3_aa: CASSEDLTGSNEQFF
j_call: TRBJ2-1; cdr3_length: 14; v_call: TRBV2; cdr3_aa: CASRELAGVYEQFF
j_call: TRBJ2-5; cdr3_length: 17; v_call: TRBV9; cdr3_aa: CASSPTDRSGPGETQYF
j_call: TRBJ2-2; cdr3_length: 16; v_call: TRBV9; cdr3_aa: CASSVGGSLNTGELFF
j_call: TRBJ1-2; cdr3_length: 13; v_call: TRBV7-6; cdr3_aa: CASSFTGNDGYTF
j_call: TRBJ2-7; cdr3_length: 15; v_call: TRBV4-2; cdr3_aa: CASSQVRDSSYEQYF
j_call: TRBJ1-6; cdr3_length: 14; v_call: TRBV21-1; cdr3_aa: CASSKGAINSPLHF
j_call: TRBJ1-4; cdr3_length: 14; v_call: TRBV30; cdr3_aa: CAWTANLYDEKLFF
j_call: TRBJ2-3; cdr3_length: 15; v_call: TRBV7-9; cdr3_aa: CASSFRDSGTDTQYF
j_call: TRBJ1-3; cdr3_length: 15; v_call: TRBV5-1; cdr3_aa: CASSLGGSVGNTIYF
j_call: TRBJ2-5; cdr3_length: 11; v_call: TRBV6-1; cdr3_aa: CASSRQETQYF
j_call: TRBJ1-4; cdr3_length: 14; v_call: TRBV5-6; cdr3_aa: CASSLSTTNEKLFF
j_call: TRBJ2-7; cdr3_length: 13; v_call: TRBV28; cdr3_aa: CASSFNTGYEQYF
j_call: TRBJ1-1; cdr3_length: 14; v_call: TRBV18; cdr3_aa: CASSPQAMNTEAFF
j_call: TRBJ1-1; cdr3_length: 16; v_call: TRBV28; cdr3_aa: CASSLTRGTSNTEAFF
j_call: TRBJ2-7; cdr3_length: 12; v_call: TRBV7-2; cdr3_aa: CASSRDTYEQYF
j_call: TRBJ1-4; cdr3_length: 14; v_call: TRBV28; cdr3_aa: CASLGGGAGEKLFF
j_call: TRBJ2-7; cdr3_length: 13; v_call: TRBV6-5; cdr3_aa: CASSYGVSYEQYF
j_call: TRBJ2-1; cdr3_length: 16; v_call: TRBV30; cdr3_aa: CAWSPDRVISYNEQFF
j_call: TRBJ1-5; cdr3_length: 15; v_call: TRBV4-1; cdr3_aa: CASSQGPSLDQPQHF
j_call: TRBJ2-2; cdr3_length: 14; v_call: TRBV7-9; cdr3_aa: CASSTSSATGELFF
j_call: TRBJ1-2; cdr3_length: 11; v_call: TRBV2; cdr3_aa: CASDREGGYTF
j_call: TRBJ1-3; cdr3_length: 14; v_call: TRBV5-4; cdr3_aa: CASSNRGSGNTIYF
j_call: TRBJ2-5; cdr3_length: 16; v_call: TRBV4-2; cdr3_aa: CASSLRGQGREETQYF
j_call: TRBJ2-2; cdr3_length: 16; v_call: TRBV5-6; cdr3_aa: CASSRGDRVNTGELFF
j_call: TRBJ2-5; cdr3_length: 11; v_call: TRBV18; cdr3_aa: CASSPSETQYF
j_call: TRBJ2-1; cdr3_length: 15; v_call: TRBV4-3; cdr3_aa: CASSPQTSGRDEQFF
j_call: TRBJ2-5; cdr3_length: 13; v_call: TRBV25-1; cdr3_aa: CASARKYQETQYF
j_call: TRBJ2-1; cdr3_length: 15; v_call: TRBV5-1; cdr3_aa: CASSSTGANMDEQFF
j_call: TRBJ2-7; cdr3_length: 15; v_call: TRBV16; cdr3_aa: CASSQSGQLSYEQYF